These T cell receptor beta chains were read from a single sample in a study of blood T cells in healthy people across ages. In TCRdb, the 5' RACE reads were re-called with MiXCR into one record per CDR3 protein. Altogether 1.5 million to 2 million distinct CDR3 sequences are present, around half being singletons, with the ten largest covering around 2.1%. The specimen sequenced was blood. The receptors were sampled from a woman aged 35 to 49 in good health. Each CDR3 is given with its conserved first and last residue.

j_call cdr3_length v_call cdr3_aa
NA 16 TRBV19 CASSPRQGGSYNEQYF
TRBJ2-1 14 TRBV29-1 CSVDPRQSNNEQFF
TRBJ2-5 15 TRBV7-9 CASSCGTSGDETQYF
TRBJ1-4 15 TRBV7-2 CASSLETGYNEKLFF
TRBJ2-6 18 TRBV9 CASSAPVGRSTGANVPTF
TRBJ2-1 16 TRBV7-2 CASSLIGDIDFDEQFF
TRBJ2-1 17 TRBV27 CASSLLRLAGSYNEQFF
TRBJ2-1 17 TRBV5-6 CASSPQTGTGGRNEQFF
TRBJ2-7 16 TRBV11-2 CASSPGAGLSSYEQYF
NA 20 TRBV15 CATSRDLIRDRSFKGNIQYF
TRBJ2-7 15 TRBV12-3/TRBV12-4 CASSLTTGGGGEQYF
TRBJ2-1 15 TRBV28 CASSSLRGSYDEQFF
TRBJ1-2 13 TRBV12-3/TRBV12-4 CASSPTRSHGYTF
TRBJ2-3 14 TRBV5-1 CASSLRRAADTQYF
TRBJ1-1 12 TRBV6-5 CASSTQETEAFF
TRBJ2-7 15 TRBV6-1 CASSAAQGFSYEQYF
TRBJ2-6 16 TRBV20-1 CSARDHSHSGANVLTF
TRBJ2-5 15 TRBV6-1 CASSVVGGQGETQYF
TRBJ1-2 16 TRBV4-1 CASSQDSGTGNYGYTF
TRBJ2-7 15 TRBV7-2 CASSGSSGRNNEQYF
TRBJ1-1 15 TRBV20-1 CSARGKGTMNTEAFF
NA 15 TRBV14 CASSRTGAPNYEQYF
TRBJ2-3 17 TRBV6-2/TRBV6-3 CASSYRGGRTGTDTQYF
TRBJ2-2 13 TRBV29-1 CSVELGITGELFF
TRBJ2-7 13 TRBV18 CASSGPSSYEQYF
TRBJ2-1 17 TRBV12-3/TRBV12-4 CASSYKDDNRVVGEQFF
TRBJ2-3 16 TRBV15 CATSRDSGVREDTQYF
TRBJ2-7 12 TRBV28 CASQSMAYEQYF
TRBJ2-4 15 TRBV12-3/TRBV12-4 CASRKTGGAKNIQYF
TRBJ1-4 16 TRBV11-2 CASSLAPQGYSEKLFF
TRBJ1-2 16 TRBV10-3 CAIKGSFQLANYGYTF
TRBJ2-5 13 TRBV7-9 CATQDRARETQYF
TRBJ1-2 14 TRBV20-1 CSARLGQGVGGYTF
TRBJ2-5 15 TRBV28 CASSRTGVPQETQYF
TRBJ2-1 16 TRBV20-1 CSARDMTGQGRNEQFF
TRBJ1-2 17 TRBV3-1 CASSQEGTGRGNYGYTF
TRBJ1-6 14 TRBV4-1 CASTQGVGNSPLHF
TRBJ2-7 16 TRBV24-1 CATSDSRTGSVHEQYF
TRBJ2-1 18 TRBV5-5 CASSLEALAGANYNEQFF
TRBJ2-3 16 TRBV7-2 CASSSPGGWGSDTQYF
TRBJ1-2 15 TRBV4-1 CASSQLGGMDYGYTF
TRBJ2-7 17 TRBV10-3 CAISESGQRSSYNEQYF
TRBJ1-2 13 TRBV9 CASSVTSTYGYTF
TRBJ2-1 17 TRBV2 CASSEEGGGYSYNEQFF
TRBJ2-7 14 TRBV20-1 CSARETGLDDEQYF
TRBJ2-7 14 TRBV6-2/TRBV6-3 CASNRGDRTYEQYF
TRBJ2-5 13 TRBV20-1 CSAAAGPQETQYF
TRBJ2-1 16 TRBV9 CASSPMTSGGWDEQFF
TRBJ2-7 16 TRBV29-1 CSVEGLAGQIRYEQYF